This entry lists 16 T cell receptor beta chains sequenced from one sample in a study of blood T cell repertoires in COVID-19. Sequenced by immunoSEQ multiplex PCR; TCRdb stores in-frame clones only, minus some. The sample lists about 200,000 clones; approximately 82% were seen once. Sequences were obtained from peripheral blood. All receptors come from a human donor in a cohort sampled during active COVID-19.

V and J are TRBV2 and TRBJ2-7; D not certain. The ends were cut back, 6 bases at V and 3 bases at J, with 18 bases in the middle. The CDR3 loop spans 15 amino acids. Germline lookup yields CDR1 SNHLY and CDR2 FYNNEI. The DNA of the CDR3 is TGTGCCAGCAGGGTCCCCGAGACTCCGAACTACGAGCAGTACTTC. Translating it yields CASRVPETPNYEQYF.

A single count supports this clone. The rearrangement uses TRBV5-1 and TRBJ1-2, with no clear D. V lost 1 base to trimming and J lost 2 bases, with 6 bases between them. Germline V gene sequence: CDR1 SGHRS, CDR2 YFSETQ. This CDR3 comprises 13 residues. CDR3 sequence reads: CASSLLQNYGYTF. The CDR3 DNA sequence: TGCGCCAGCAGCTTGTTACAGAACTATGGCTACACCTTC.

This clone was recorded only once. The V and J genes are TRBV7-2 and TRBJ1-1, with D maybe TRBD1 (5 bases). CDR3 length: 13 amino acids. V was shortened by 1 base and J by 4 bases, with 7 bases between the two germline ends. Germline V gene lookup returns CDR1 SGHTA and CDR2 FQGNSA. DNA for the CDR3: TGTGCCAGCAGCTTAGTAGGGGTCACTGAAGCTTTCTTT. It translates to CASSLVGVTEAFF. Drawing the rest from reference TRBV7-2 and TRBJ1-1, the complete variable domain is GAGVSQSPSNKVTEKGKDVELRCDPISGHTALYWYRQSLGQGLEFLIYFQGNSAPDKSGLPSDRFSAERTGGSVSTLTIQRTQQEDSAVYLCASSLVGVTEAFFGQGTRLTVV.

This rearrangement joins TRBV9 to TRBJ2-5; the D gene is possibly TRBD2 (6 bases). CDR1 and CDR2 (germline): SGDLS, YYNGEE. V shed 4 bases and J shed 8 bases, with 18 bases lying between them. The CDR3 covers 14 residues. The CDR3 reads CASSPLTGVGTQYF. CDR3 bases: TGTGCCAGCAGCCCTTTAACGGGAGTGGGTACCCAGTACTTC.

The sample holds a few counts of this clone. The V gene is TRBV7-9, the J gene TRBJ2-7; weak D call: TRBD1 (6 bases). Germline loops: CDR1 SEHNR, CDR2 FQNEAQ (reference sequence). With 1 base removed from V and 9 bases from J, the gap between germline ends came to 16 bases. This CDR3 has 14 amino acids. The CDR3 loop reads CASSLGTALPGQYF. The CDR3 bases are TGTGCCAGCAGCTTAGGGACAGCCCTTCCTGGGCAGTACTTC. The full variable domain, rest sourced from reference TRBV7-9 and TRBJ2-7, is DTGVSQNPRHKITKRGQNVTFRCDPISEHNRLYWYRQTLGQGPEFLTYFQNEAQLEKSRLLSDRFSAERPKGSFSTLEIQRTEQGDSAMYLCASSLGTALPGQYFGPGTRLTVT.

The V gene is TRBV3-1 (or the pseudogene TRBV3-2), the J gene TRBJ2-2; tentative D call: TRBD1 (6 bases). Germline CDR1 reads LGHDT; CDR2 reads YNNKEL (reference sequence). This CDR3 region has 13 residues. Trimming took 7 bases from V and 7 from J, leaving 13 bases between them. The CDR3 region has the DNA TGTGCCAGCAACCACAGGGTCGGCGGGGAGCTGTTTTTT. This sequence encodes CASNHRVGGELFF.

The chain is built from TRBV28 and TRBJ1-4; a weak D match, TRBD1 (6 bases). Germline V gene data show CDR1 as MDHEN and CDR2 as SYDVKM. V was trimmed by 7 bases and J by 4 bases, leaving 19 bases between them. This CDR3 has 16 amino acids. The CDR3 is CASTPGGAILNEKLFF. DNA for the CDR3: TGTGCCAGCACTCCGGGGGGGGCGATCCTTAATGAAAAACTGTTTTTT. Using reference TRBV28 and TRBJ1-4 for the parts outside the CDR3, the full variable domain is DVKVTQSSRYLVKRTGEKVFLECVQDMDHENMFWYRQDPGLGLRLIYFSYDVKMKEKGDIPEGYSVSREKKERFSLILESASTNQTSMYLCASTPGGAILNEKLFFGSGTQLSVL.

The chain has TRBV29-1 and TRBJ2-7; D is perhaps TRBD2 (6 bases). The CDR3 runs 13 residues. Deletions cut 5 bases from V and 2 bases from J, with 13 bases between. The germline V gene has CDR1 SQVTM and CDR2 ANQGSEA. CDR3 sequence (DNA): TGCAGCGTTACGGGGGTATTGACCTACGAGCAGTACTTC. Residues: CSVTGVLTYEQYF.

The chain combines TRBV10-1 with TRBJ2-4, with TRBD1 matching over 7 bases. The trim removed 4 bases at V and 4 bases at J, leaving 4 bases unmatched. CDR1 and CDR2 from the germline V gene are WNHNN and SYGVQD (reference sequence). This CDR3 is built from 14 residues. CDR3 in DNA: TGCGCCAGCAGTGGCCGGGACAGAAAAAACATTCAGTACTTC. Translation gives CASSGRDRKNIQYF.

This clone was seen a handful of times. Other DNA sequences of this sample code for an identical CDR3. The chain carries TRBV27 and TRBJ2-1; 11 nucleotides agree with TRBD2. CDR3 length: 15 amino acids. Germline CDR1 MNHEY, CDR2 SMNVEV (reference sequence). The ends lost 3 bases at V and 8 bases at J; junction bases unmatched: 6. Written as DNA, the CDR3 is TGTGCCAGCAGTTTCCTAGCGGGAGGCAGGGATGAGCAGTTCTTC. This gives the protein CASSFLAGGRDEQFF.

This chain uses TRBV2 with TRBJ2-2; 9 bases are a match to TRBD2. From germline, CDR1 is SNHLY and CDR2 FYNNEI. This CDR3 has 17 amino acids. Trimming removed 6 bases from V and 0 bases from J; junction bases left unmatched: 8. CDR3 sequence reads: CASRSRTSVTNTGELFF. The CDR3 DNA reads as TGTGCCAGCAGGAGTAGGACTAGCGTAACGAACACCGGGGAGCTGTTTTTT.

The CDR3 sequence is CASRQGLNNEQFF. Written as DNA, the CDR3 is TGTGCCAGTAGACAGGGGCTGAACAATGAGCAGTTCTTC. The rearrangement links TRBV19 to TRBJ2-1; TRBD1 matches at 7 bases. With V trimmed by 6 bases and J by 5 bases, 4 bases remained unmatched. This CDR3 is built from 13 residues. From germline, CDR1 is LNHDA and CDR2 SQIVND (reference sequence).

This chain connects TRBV28 to TRBJ1-6; TRBD1 agrees at 9 bases. With 6 bases clipped from V and 8 bases from J, the junction kept 5 bases outside the gene matches. The germline V gene has CDR1 MDHEN and CDR2 SYDVKM. This CDR3 comprises 14 residues. The DNA of the CDR3 is TGTGCCAGCAGCCCTGGACAGGGGTATTCACCCCTCCACTTT. Translation gives CASSPGQGYSPLHF.

The chain is built from TRBV11-2 and TRBJ2-3, with D possibly being TRBD2 (5 bases). The germline V gene encodes CDR1 SGHAT and CDR2 FQNNGV. The CDR3 is made up of 15 amino acids. V dropped 5 bases and J dropped 5 bases, with 17 bases sitting between them. The CDR3 DNA reads TGTGCCAGCAGCCCCTCCCGTGGGAGTCGAGATACGCAGTATTTT. It yields the protein CASSPSRGSRDTQYF. Full variable domain (outside the CDR3, taken from reference TRBV11-2 and TRBJ2-3): EAGVAQSPRYKIIEKRQSVAFWCNPISGHATLYWYQQILGQGPKLLIQFQNNGVVDDSQLPKDRFSAERLKGVDSTLKIQPAKLEDSAVYLCASSPSRGSRDTQYFGPGTRLTVL.

This sequence joins TRBV2 and TRBJ1-6; D is undetermined. V was cut by 2 bases and J by 9 bases, with 14 bases left in between. Germline assignment: CDR1 SNHLY and CDR2 FYNNEI. CDR3 size: 15 residues. The CDR3 is CASSERQLVSSPLHF. The CDR3 DNA follows: TGTGCCAGCAGTGAAAGGCAGCTAGTCAGTTCACCCCTCCACTTT. Combining the CDR3 with reference TRBV2 and TRBJ1-6 gives the whole variable domain EPEVTQTPSHQVTQMGQEVILRCVPISNHLYFYWYRQILGQKVEFLVSFYNNEISEKSEIFDDQFSVERPDGSNFTLKIRSTKLEDSAMYFCASSERQLVSSPLHFGNGTRLTVT.

The chain combines TRBV7-9 with TRBJ2-6; D gene uncertain. The CDR3 totals 16 residues. The V end was cut by 2 bases, the J end by 2 bases, with 10 bases between. Germline lookup yields CDR1 SEHNR and CDR2 FQNEAQ (reference sequence). This CDR3 reads CASSLLSPTGANVLTF. The CDR3 nucleotides read TGTGCCAGCAGCTTATTGAGTCCGACTGGGGCCAACGTCCTGACTTTC.